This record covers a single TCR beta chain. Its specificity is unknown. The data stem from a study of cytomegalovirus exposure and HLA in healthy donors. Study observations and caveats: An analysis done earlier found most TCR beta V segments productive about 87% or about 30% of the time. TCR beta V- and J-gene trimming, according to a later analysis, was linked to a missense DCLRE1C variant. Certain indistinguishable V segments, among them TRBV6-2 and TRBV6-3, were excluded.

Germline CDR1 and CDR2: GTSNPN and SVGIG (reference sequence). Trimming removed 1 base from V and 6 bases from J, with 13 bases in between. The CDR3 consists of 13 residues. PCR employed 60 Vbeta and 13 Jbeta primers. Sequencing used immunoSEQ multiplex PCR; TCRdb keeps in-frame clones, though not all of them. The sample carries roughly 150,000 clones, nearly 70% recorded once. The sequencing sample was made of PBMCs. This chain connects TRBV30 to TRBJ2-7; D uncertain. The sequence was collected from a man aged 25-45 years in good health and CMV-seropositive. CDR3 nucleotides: TGTGCCTGGAGTGCCCAAGTTTCGGGCGAGCAGTACTTC. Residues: CAWSAQVSGEQYF.